The T cell receptor beta chain under discussion was sequenced for a study of siplizumab effects on memory and regulatory T cells. Study conclusions and caveats: No functional test confirmed suppression by proliferating siplizumab-culture Tregs. Alloreactive sequences traceable to unstimulated CD4+ memory cells were significantly reduced by siplizumab. The alloresponse seemed to draw substantially on naive T cells, which appeared more diverse than memory cells.

The CDR3 is 15 amino acids. The trim removed 3 bases at V and 1 base at J, leaving 4 bases unmatched. Germline V lookup: CDR1 SGHNT, CDR2 YYREEE (reference sequence). Comment on this clone: What it recognizes is unknown.

For every sample, some 9 x 10^4 TCR templates were assayed. This table comes from immunoSEQ multiplex PCR, and its TCRdb copy is limited to in-frame clones, with some not included. The data show around 100,000 clones, 85% to 95% seen once. This TCR came from a human donor in good health. What was sequenced was non-Treg CD4+ T cells sorted from blood. The chain joins TRBV5-4 to TRBJ2-7, with 10 bases aligning to TRBD2. The CDR3 nucleotides read TGTGCCAGCAGCTCCGGACTAGCGGATTCCTACGAGCAGTACTTC. As protein: CASSSGLADSYEQYF.